These 27 T cell receptor beta chains were all obtained from the same sample, sequenced in a study of T-cell memory formation after mild COVID-19. TCRdb fed the 5' RACE reads into MiXCR, producing one record per CDR3 protein. There are around 49,000 distinct CDR3 sequences in the sample; around a quarter occur only once, and around 45% lies in the top ten. The sample consisted of PBMCs or a T cell subset sorted from them (not recorded which). The source of these receptors is a man aged 18 to 30 who had mild COVID-19 (a few samples of this study predate the infection). Cell type and time point are not known.

This clonotype has more than one count but fewer than ten. The chain has TRBV6-5 and TRBJ1-2; 7 nucleotides line up with TRBD1. The CDR3 consists of 14 residues. Unmatched junction bases numbered 8, after V lost 6 bases and J lost 4 bases. CDR1 and CDR2 from the germline V gene are MNHEY and SVGAGI. CDR3 nucleotide sequence: TGTGCCAGCAGCCGATACAGGGGTAGCTATGGCTACACCTTC. This translates into CASSRYRGSYGYTF.

The chain carries TRBV6-5 and TRBJ1-1, with TRBD1 identical over 10 bases. In germline, CDR1 is MNHEY, CDR2 SVGAGI. The CDR3 loop spans 16 amino acids. Unmatched junction bases numbered 9, after V lost 5 bases and J lost 3 bases. In nucleotides, the CDR3 is TGTGCCAGCAGTCCCGGGACAGGGGATTCTCACACTGAAGCTTTCTTT. This sequence encodes CASSPGTGDSHTEAFF.

This CDR3 reads CASTRGAFNYGYTF. CDR3 bases: TGTGCCAGCACCCGGGGGGCTTTTAACTATGGCTACACCTTC. The gene calls are TRBV6-5 and TRBJ1-2, with D perhaps TRBD1 (6 bases). The V end lost 7 bases, the J end lost 1 base, and 13 bases lay between the germline ends. CDR1 and CDR2 (germline): MNHEY, SVGAGI. CDR3 length: 14 residues.

The V gene is TRBV12-3 or TRBV12-4, the J gene TRBJ2-2, with TRBD1 matching 9 bases. This CDR3 spans 15 amino acids. V trimming: 2 bases; J trimming: 8 bases; junction bases outside the gene matches: 6. CDR3 nucleotides: TGTGCCAGCAGTTTATCGGACAGGGGATTTGGGGAGCTGTTTTTT. Translating it yields CASSLSDRGFGELFF.

The chain couples TRBV7-8 to TRBJ2-2; 7 bases are shared with TRBD2. The V gene's germline CDR1 is SGHVS and CDR2 FQNEAQ. With V trimmed by 1 base and J by 4 bases, 3 bases remained unmatched. This CDR3 has 15 residues. The CDR3 sequence is CASSLGASGTGELFF. The CDR3 nucleotides read TGTGCCAGCAGCTTAGGTGCTAGCGGCACCGGGGAGCTGTTTTTT.

This clonotype was counted ten times or more. The genes are TRBV5-6 and TRBJ2-7; 7 nucleotides line up with TRBD2. V lost 0 bases and J lost 3; bases outside the gene matches: 0. CDR3 length: 13 amino acids. The germline gives CDR1 SGHDT, CDR2 YYEEEE. In DNA form, the CDR3 reads TGTGCCAGCAGCTTGGGGGGGGGCTACGAGCAGTACTTC. This gives the protein CASSLGGGYEQYF.

This clonotype came up a few times. The gene calls are TRBV7-8 and TRBJ2-3, with 7 bases that match TRBD2. From germline, CDR1 is SGHVS and CDR2 FQNEAQ. V shed 1 base, J shed 1 base, and the junction held 5 bases outside the gene matches. The CDR3 runs 16 residues. CDR3 in amino acids: CASSLVSAGGTDTQYF. The CDR3 DNA reads TGTGCCAGCAGCTTAGTTAGCGCGGGGGGCACAGATACGCAGTATTTT.

This clonotype has more than one count but fewer than ten. The rearrangement links TRBV5-1 to TRBJ2-3; 10 bases align to TRBD1. CDR1 is SGHRS and CDR2 is YFSETQ in the germline V gene. The trim removed 4 bases at V and 4 bases at J, leaving 6 bases unmatched. The CDR3 is 15 residues long. The CDR3 DNA reads TGCGCCAGCAGCCCGGGGACAGGGGAGGCAGATACGCAGTATTTT. The encoded protein is CASSPGTGEADTQYF.

The chain carries TRBV7-9 and TRBJ2-5, with TRBD1 matching over 8 bases. With V trimmed by 1 base and J by 3 bases, 7 bases remained unmatched. Germline values: CDR1 SEHNR, CDR2 FQNEAQ (reference sequence). This CDR3 is built from 16 residues. CDR3 sequence: CASSLGPGGPEETQYF. The DNA for the CDR3 is TGTGCCAGCAGCTTAGGCCCAGGGGGCCCCGAAGAGACCCAGTACTTC.

The chain uses TRBV7-2 and TRBJ1-6; weak D call: TRBD1 (6 bases). Germline CDR1 SGHTA, CDR2 FQGNSA. The CDR3 spans 14 residues. The V end was cut by 5 bases, the J end by 7 bases, with 12 bases between. CDR3 amino acids: CASSPTGANSPLHF. Written as DNA, the CDR3 is TGTGCCAGCAGCCCGACAGGAGCCAATTCACCCCTCCACTTT.

This clonotype was counted a few times. The chain recombines TRBV7-9 with TRBJ2-6; possible D gene TRBD2, 7 bases. The CDR3 is made up of 16 amino acids. The V gene's germline CDR1 is SEHNR and CDR2 FQNEAQ (reference sequence). Trimming stripped 3 bases from V and 3 bases from J, with 12 bases between. Here the CDR3 reads CASSFAGASGANVLTF. CDR3 in DNA: TGTGCCAGCAGCTTCGCGGGGGCCAGTGGGGCCAACGTCCTGACTTTC.

The chain carries TRBV20-1 and TRBJ2-7; D is perhaps TRBD1 or TRBD2 (5 bases each). CDR1 and CDR2 from the germline V gene are DFQATT and SNEGSKA (reference sequence). The CDR3 contains 12 residues. V was cut by 7 bases and J by 5 bases, with 15 bases left in between. CDR3 nucleotide sequence: TGCAGTGTTACGGGCTTGGGGGACGAGCAGTACTTC. Its protein is CSVTGLGDEQYF.

In this sample, this clonotype turned up a few times. The J gene is TRBJ2-1, the V gene TRBV6-4; TRBD2 agrees at 9 bases. The junction had 7 bases not matched to a gene; V was cut back by 0 bases and J by 10 bases. Germline values: CDR1 MRHNA, CDR2 SNTAGT. CDR3 length equals 15 residues. CDR3 amino acids: CASSDSDSGGGEQFF. Here the CDR3 DNA reads TGTGCCAGCAGTGACTCGGATAGCGGGGGTGGCGAGCAGTTCTTC.

V is TRBV4-1 and J is TRBJ2-2, with TRBD2 matching over 8 bases. The CDR3 totals 17 residues. J was trimmed by 4 bases and V by 0 bases; bases with no gene match: 7. Germline CDR1 MGHRA, CDR2 YSYEKL. The CDR3: CASSQDQLAGLTGELFF. Written as DNA, the CDR3 is TGCGCCAGCAGCCAAGATCAGCTAGCGGGTCTCACCGGGGAGCTGTTTTTT.

The rearrangement joins TRBV7-9 to TRBJ1-1; D is ambiguous. Trimming left V 3 bases short and J 6 bases short, with 17 bases between. The CDR3 length is 15 residues. Germline V gives CDR1 SEHNR, CDR2 FQNEAQ (reference sequence). The CDR3 here is CASSFSGMGRAEAFF. DNA for the CDR3: TGTGCCAGCAGCTTCTCGGGGATGGGGAGGGCTGAAGCTTTCTTT.

This clonotype was counted between two and nine times. The J gene is TRBJ2-7, the V gene TRBV6-6; 7 bases line up with TRBD1. In germline, CDR1 is MNHNY, CDR2 SVGAGI (reference sequence). V shed 5 bases and J 7 bases; nucleotides not matched to a gene: 8. The CDR3 length is 13 residues. CDR3 residues: CASSHGTALEQYF. The CDR3 bases are TGTGCCAGCAGTCACGGGACAGCCTTGGAGCAGTACTTC.

The chain is built from TRBV12-3 or TRBV12-4 and TRBJ1-1; D is ambiguous. The CDR3 has 10 amino acids. Trimming cost V 7 bases and J 3 bases, with 3 bases left between them. The CDR3 DNA reads as TGTGCCAGCAAGGACACTGAAGCTTTCTTT. As protein: CASKDTEAFF.

The CDR3 loop is CASRGPTGELFF. The DNA for the CDR3 is TGTGCCAGCAGAGGGCCCACCGGGGAGCTGTTTTTT. V is TRBV2 and J is TRBJ2-2, with D unclear. This CDR3 has 12 residues. V was shortened by 6 bases and J by 4 bases, with 6 bases between the two germline ends. Germline V CDR1 and CDR2: SNHLY, FYNNEI.

The chain carries TRBV5-1 and TRBJ2-2; a weak D match, TRBD2 (5 bases). The length of the CDR3 is 14 residues. Trimming cost V 3 bases and J 2 bases, with 8 bases left between them. The germline V gene encodes CDR1 SGHRS and CDR2 YFSETQ. CDR3: CASSWGVNTGELFF. DNA for the CDR3: TGCGCCAGCAGCTGGGGAGTTAACACCGGGGAGCTGTTTTTT.

This chain links TRBV29-1 with TRBJ2-7; 8 bases are a match to TRBD1. Germline loops: CDR1 SQVTM, CDR2 ANQGSEA. The CDR3 spans 13 residues. Unmatched junction bases numbered 1, after V lost 2 bases and J lost 1 base. CDR3 region: CSVEQGASYEQYF. Written as DNA, the CDR3 is TGCAGCGTTGAACAGGGGGCATCCTACGAGCAGTACTTC.

This clonotype occurred a few times. The chain joins TRBV7-2 to TRBJ2-7, with a possible D match to TRBD1 (6 bases). The V gene lost 5 bases and the J gene lost 1 base, with 15 bases spanning the gap. The CDR3 contains 15 residues. Looked up from germline, CDR1 is SGHTA and CDR2 is FQGNSA. The CDR3 reads CASSLVGAGSYEQYF. For the CDR3, the DNA is TGTGCCAGCAGCCTGGTGGGGGCAGGGTCCTACGAGCAGTACTTC.

There are many counts of this clonotype. J is TRBJ2-2 and V is TRBV4-3; TRBD2 matches at 10 bases. Trimming took 4 bases from V and 2 from J; bases not matched to a gene: 4. The CDR3 loop spans 16 amino acids. Germline CDR1 is LGHNA and CDR2 is YSLEER. In nucleotides, the CDR3 is TGCGCCAGCAGCCCGGTAGCGGGGGGTAACACCGGGGAGCTGTTTTTT. This gives the protein CASSPVAGGNTGELFF.

This chain links TRBV6-2 or TRBV6-3 with TRBJ1-1; TRBD1 might be the D (5 bases). V was trimmed by 7 bases and J by 2 bases, leaving 8 bases between them. The germline CDR1 and CDR2 sequences are MNHEY and SVGEGT. This CDR3 spans 12 amino acids. Here the CDR3 reads CASTQGNTEAFF. For the CDR3, the DNA is TGTGCCAGCACCCAGGGAAACACTGAAGCTTTCTTT.

The chain has TRBV2 and TRBJ1-2, with a possible D match to TRBD1 (6 bases). CDR3 length: 11 residues. Trimming took 5 bases from V and 12 from J, leaving 13 bases between them. Germline V gene sequence: CDR1 SNHLY, CDR2 FYNNEI. CDR3 in amino acids: CASSTGYRNTF. The CDR3 coding sequence is TGTGCCAGCAGTACAGGGTACCGCAACACCTTC.

The J gene is TRBJ1-2, the V gene TRBV14, with D tentatively TRBD1 (6 bases). V lost 4 bases, J lost 6 bases, and 21 bases lay in between. The length of the CDR3 is 16 residues. The germline V gene has CDR1 SGHDN and CDR2 FVKESK. The CDR3 bases are TGTGCCAGCAGCCGAAAGGGGATACAGGGCAACGATGGCTACACCTTC. Its translation is CASSRKGIQGNDGYTF.

This clonotype was detected a few times. This chain uses TRBV4-1 with TRBJ2-5, with D hard to call. CDR1 and CDR2 (germline): MGHRA, YSYEKL. The CDR3 is made up of 14 amino acids. V was shortened by 1 base and J by 2 bases, with 8 bases between the two germline ends. The CDR3 nucleotides read TGCGCCAGCAGCCAAGTTTGGCGGCAAGAGACCCAGTACTTC. Protein sequence: CASSQVWRQETQYF.

This clonotype appeared a few times. This chain links TRBV5-4 with TRBJ2-3; possibly TRBD1 for D (6 bases). The CDR3 length is 17 residues. CDR1 is SGHNT, CDR2 YYREEE, per germline (reference sequence). V dropped 4 bases and J dropped 4 bases, with 22 bases sitting between them. In DNA form, the CDR3 reads TGTGCCAGCAGCGATGGCCCGTCAGGGGTTGGGCCAGATACGCAGTATTTT. Translated: CASSDGPSGVGPDTQYF.